A selection of T cell receptor beta chains follows, all from one sample in a study of OX40 agonist ivuxolimab in advanced cancers. Produced via immunoSEQ multiplex PCR; TCRdb's table is partial and in-frame only. The table has approximately 60,000 clones, around 83% seen once; the top ten hold roughly 5.1%. The material was CD4+ or CD8+ T cells sorted from blood, obtained in a trial of the OX40 agonist ivuxolimab. Receptors were obtained from an adult with an advanced solid tumor such as melanoma, head and neck, liver or kidney cancer. The CDR3 runs from the conserved cysteine through the conserved F or W. D genes are given only for firm matches. Some rows have no size entry. The others give once, few or many, or a class for an expanded clone.

j_call | clone_size | v_call | d_call | cdr3_aa | cdr3_nt
TRBJ1-1 | . | TRBV4-1 | TRBD1 | CASRRQGLDTEAFF | TGCGCCAGCAGACGACAGGGACTGGACACTGAAGCTTTCTTT
TRBJ1-2 | . | TRBV6-5 | . | CATLANYGYTF | TGTGCCACCCTAGCTAACTATGGCTACACCTTC
TRBJ1-2 | . | TRBV15 | TRBD1 | CATSRDRGRTYGYTF | TGTGCCACCAGCAGAGACAGGGGGCGCACCTATGGCTACACCTTC
TRBJ1-1 | once | TRBV19 | . | CASSTAEYGFSAFF | TGTGCCAGTAGTACAGCCGAGTACGGGTTCTCAGCTTTCTTT
TRBJ2-1 | . | TRBV4-1 | TRBD2 | CASSQDNLGGSEQFF | TGCGCCAGCAGCCAAGATAATTTGGGAGGGAGTGAGCAGTTCTTC
TRBJ2-1 | . | TRBV7-8 | TRBD1 | CASSPMTGDEQFF | TGTGCCAGCAGCCCTATGACAGGGGATGAGCAGTTCTTC
TRBJ2-1 | . | TRBV10-3 | TRBD2 | CAISKETSGYNEQFF | TGTGCCATCAGTAAAGAGACTAGCGGCTACAATGAGCAGTTCTTC
TRBJ2-5 | . | TRBV19 | . | CASSSRSGETQYF | TGTGCCAGTAGTTCCCGGTCTGGGGAGACCCAGTACTTC
TRBJ2-2 | few | TRBV19 | TRBD2 | CASSIRGLAGASNTGELFF | TGTGCCAGTAGTATTAGAGGACTAGCGGGGGCGTCGAACACCGGGGAGCTGTTTTTT
TRBJ1-2 | . | TRBV5-5 | . | CASSLGVLYGYTF | TGTGCCAGCAGCTTGGGGGTCCTCTATGGCTACACCTTC
TRBJ2-3 | once | TRBV5-4 | TRBD2 | CASSGGGSGRATDTQYF | TGTGCCAGCAGCGGGGGGGGCAGCGGGAGGGCTACAGATACGCAGTATTTT
TRBJ1-2 | . | TRBV9 | . | CASSPIQGRVGYTF | TGTGCCAGCAGCCCCATTCAGGGACGAGTTGGCTACACCTTC
TRBJ2-7 | . | TRBV11-2 | . | CASSRSYEQYF | TGTGCCAGCAGCCGGTCCTACGAGCAGTACTTC
TRBJ2-3 | . | TRBV12-5 | TRBD1 | CASGIGQGARDTQYF | TGTGCTAGTGGTATAGGACAGGGGGCGCGTGATACGCAGTATTTT
TRBJ2-7 | few | TRBV6-5 | TRBD1 | CASSHTTGAYEQYF | TGTGCCAGCAGCCACACGACAGGGGCCTACGAGCAGTACTTC
TRBJ1-3 | . | TRBV19 | TRBD1 | CASRYRTGTTGNTIYF | TGTGCCAGTAGGTATCGGACAGGGACCACTGGAAACACCATATATTTT
TRBJ2-1 | . | TRBV9 | . | CASSVDGPSEQFF | TGTGCCAGCAGCGTAGATGGTCCGAGTGAGCAGTTCTTC
TRBJ2-3 | . | TRBV6-6 | . | CATFVADTQYF | TGTGCCACGTTCGTGGCAGATACGCAGTATTTT
TRBJ2-7 | . | TRBV6-1 | . | CASSEQGSPYEQYF | TGTGCCAGCAGTGAACAGGGATCCCCCTACGAGCAGTACTTC
TRBJ2-1 | . | TRBV7-9 | TRBD2 | CASSFHGRGDEQFF | TGTGCCAGCAGCTTCCACGGGAGGGGGGATGAGCAGTTCTTC
TRBJ1-5 | . | TRBV19 | TRBD1 | CASSPGQGFGNQPQHF | TGTGCCAGTAGTCCGGGACAGGGTTTTGGGAATCAGCCCCAGCATTTT
TRBJ1-1 | . | TRBV5-6 | . | CASSISDRNTEAFF | TGTGCCAGCAGCATCTCCGACAGGAACACTGAAGCTTTCTTT
TRBJ2-6 | . | TRBV7-3 | . | CASSPLPGANVLTF | TGTGCCAGCAGCCCACTCCCCGGGGCCAACGTCCTGACTTTC
TRBJ2-5 | once | TRBV10-3 | TRBD1 | CAISEPDRDQETQYF | TGTGCCATCAGTGAACCGGACAGGGACCAAGAGACCCAGTACTTC
TRBJ2-7 | . | TRBV5-5 | TRBD1 | CASSLWTGGSEQYF | TGTGCCAGCAGCTTGTGGACAGGGGGAAGCGAGCAGTACTTC
TRBJ2-5 | . | TRBV7-2 | TRBD2 | CASSSAGTSQETQYF | TGTGCCAGCAGCTCCGCCGGGACTAGCCAAGAGACCCAGTACTTC
TRBJ2-2 | . | TRBV6-5 | . | CASSLFTGATGELFF | TGTGCCAGCAGTCTTTTCACTGGGGCCACCGGGGAGCTGTTTTTT
TRBJ1-4 | . | TRBV19 | TRBD1 | CASSNVRDSNEKLFF | TGTGCCAGTAGTAACGTCCGGGACAGTAATGAAAAACTGTTTTTT
TRBJ1-3 | . | TRBV7-8 | . | CASSLEGHSGNTIYF | TGTGCCAGCAGCTTAGAGGGGCACTCTGGAAACACCATATATTTT
TRBJ2-5 | . | TRBV7-2 | . | CASSLGRRGRAQETQYF | TGTGCCAGCAGCTTAGGACGAAGGGGTCGGGCCCAAGAGACCCAGTACTTC
TRBJ2-1 | . | TRBV6-6 | . | CASIRGGGSDNEQFF | TGTGCCAGCATCCGAGGTGGGGGTTCGGACAATGAGCAGTTCTTC
TRBJ2-1 | . | TRBV5-1 | . | CASSLGVTNEQFF | TGCGCCAGCAGCTTGGGGGTCACCAATGAGCAGTTCTTC
TRBJ1-1 | once | TRBV11-3 | . | CASSSAKASYEAFF | TGTGCCAGCAGCTCGGCCAAAGCCAGTTATGAAGCTTTCTTT
TRBJ1-2 | . | TRBV5-4 | . | CASSLRGRDGYTF | TGTGCCAGCAGCTTACGGGGGCGCGATGGCTACACCTTC
TRBJ2-7 | . | TRBV7-9 | TRBD2 | CASSLIGGGTYYEQYF | TGTGCCAGCAGCTTAATCGGCGGGGGGACTTACTACGAGCAGTACTTC
TRBJ1-1 | . | TRBV11-3 | . | CASSLVLGSHTEAFF | TGTGCCAGCAGCTTAGTGCTCGGGTCTCACACTGAAGCTTTCTTT
TRBJ2-3 | . | TRBV6-4 | . | CASSPTPVGEGDTQYF | TGTGCCAGCAGTCCTACCCCGGTTGGTGAGGGAGATACGCAGTATTTT
TRBJ1-5 | . | TRBV30 | . | CAWSADRLYNPQHF | TGTGCCTGGAGTGCTGACAGGCTCTATAATCCCCAGCATTTT
TRBJ2-1 | . | TRBV10-3 | TRBD1 | CAISAGQVGWDEQFF | TGTGCCATCAGCGCGGGACAGGTCGGCTGGGATGAGCAGTTCTTC
TRBJ1-1 | . | TRBV7-9 | . | CASSHPRGGLGAFF | TGTGCCAGCAGCCATCCACGGGGGGGGCTGGGAGCTTTCTTT
TRBJ2-7 | few | TRBV7-9 | TRBD1 | CASGAGTGGIWEQYF | TGTGCCAGCGGCGCTGGGACAGGGGGGATCTGGGAGCAGTACTTC
TRBJ2-3 | . | TRBV13 | TRBD2 | CASSHGLAETTDTQYF | TGTGCCAGCAGCCACGGACTAGCGGAGACGACAGATACGCAGTATTTT
TRBJ1-4 | . | TRBV11-2 | TRBD1 | CASSLTGVGEKLFF | TGTGCCAGCAGCTTAACAGGGGTTGGGGAAAAACTGTTTTTT
TRBJ2-3 | . | TRBV5-1 | . | CASSLLGSEVDTQYF | TGCGCCAGCAGCCTCTTAGGGAGTGAGGTAGATACGCAGTATTTT
TRBJ2-7 | . | TRBV7-9 | . | CASSLVSGYEQYF | TGTGCCAGCAGCTTAGTGTCGGGTTACGAGCAGTACTTC
TRBJ1-5 | . | TRBV7-9 | . | CASSLQGFSNQPQHF | TGTGCCAGCAGCTTGCAGGGATTTAGCAATCAGCCCCAGCATTTT
TRBJ1-1 | . | TRBV6-6 | TRBD1 | CASSRGQLIGTEAFF | TGTGCCAGCAGCCGGGGACAGCTCATCGGCACTGAAGCTTTCTTT
TRBJ2-1 | . | TRBV5-1 | . | CASSLVAGNSYNEQFF | TGCGCCAGCAGCTTGGTGGCGGGGAACTCCTACAATGAGCAGTTCTTC
TRBJ2-7 | . | TRBV7-2 | . | CASSLTLDINYEQYF | TGTGCCAGCAGCTTAACACTCGATATAAATTACGAGCAGTACTTC
TRBJ1-5 | few | TRBV7-8 | . | CASSLFGQPQHF | TGTGCCAGCAGCTTATTTGGTCAGCCCCAGCATTTT
TRBJ2-5 | . | TRBV19 | . | CASSIERGETQYF | TGTGCCAGTAGTATAGAGCGCGGCGAGACCCAGTACTTC
TRBJ2-1 | . | TRBV10-1 | TRBD2 | CASSECVAGGPFLEFF | TGCGCCAGCAGTGAGTGTGTCGCGGGAGGGCCGTTTCTGGAGTTCTTC